Shown below are 9 T cell receptor beta chains from a single sample sequenced in a study of blood T cells in healthy people across ages. Primed by a sample-barcoded 5' primer and a J-beta primer mix, a second PCR proceeded for about 7 to 12 cycles. TCRdb re-called the 5' RACE reads through MiXCR, storing one row per CDR3 protein. The table shows around 600,000 distinct CDR3 sequences, with 47% occurring only once. The source material was blood. The receptors were sampled from a man aged 80 or over in good health.

This chain links TRBV21-1 with TRBJ2-5; no check of the table's D call, TRBD2, against the DNA was made. TRBV21-1 is flagged as a pseudogene. CDR3 length equals 20 residues. The DNA for the CDR3 is TGTGCCAGCAGCAAGCGGGGTGACCCCGAAGGGTCCTACCCCCAAGAGACCCAGTACTTC. Protein product: CASSKRGDPEGSYPQETQYF.

V and J are TRBV3-1 and TRBJ2-3; TRBD1 matches at 9 bases. J gave up 5 bases and V 3 bases, and 18 bases lay outside the gene matches. The CDR3 extends over 19 amino acids. From germline, CDR1 is LGHDT and CDR2 YNNKEL (reference sequence). DNA for the CDR3: TGTGCCAGCAGCCAGGCCAGATTCCGGGACAGGGAACCGGGAGATACGCAGTATTTT. Amino acid sequence: CASSQARFRDREPGDTQYF.

This clonotype is a singleton in its sample. The chain combines TRBV18 with TRBJ1-4; D is possibly TRBD1 (6 bases). With 5 bases removed from V and 5 bases from J, the gap between germline ends came to 9 bases. Germline lookup yields CDR1 KGHSH and CDR2 LQKENI. The CDR3 is 13 residues long. CDR3 in DNA: TGTGCCAGCTCAAGACAGGAAAATGAAAAACTGTTTTTT. Protein product: CASSRQENEKLFF.

This clonotype was detected a few times. The germline gene is not matched at one end of the junction; a read error may be the cause. This sequence joins TRBV7-2 and TRBJ1-5; D perhaps matches TRBD1 (5 bases). The CDR3 covers 14 residues. Per germline, CDR1 SGHTA and CDR2 FQGNSA. CDR3 residues: CASSLAGGWQPQHF. In nucleotides, the CDR3 is TGTGCCAGCAGCCTAGCCGGGGGTTGGCAGCCCCAGCATTTT.

This clonotype has ten or more counts. The rearrangement joins TRBV29-1 to TRBJ2-1; possibly TRBD1 for D (6 bases). Deletions cut 7 bases from V and 4 bases from J, with 8 bases between. The CDR3 loop spans 11 amino acids. Germline CDR1 is SQVTM and CDR2 is ANQGSEA. The CDR3 spells CSGDRYNEQFF. DNA for the CDR3: TGCAGCGGCGACAGGTACAATGAGCAGTTCTTC.

This clonotype is a singleton in its sample. The chain carries TRBV10-2 and TRBJ2-7, with D unresolved. Between the trimmed V and J ends, which lost 4 bases and 3 bases, there was a span of 7 bases. CDR3 length: 12 amino acids. The germline gives CDR1 WSHSY, CDR2 SAAADI. The CDR3 spells CASSVLSYEQYF. For the CDR3, the DNA is TGCGCCAGCAGTGTTCTTAGCTACGAGCAGTACTTC.

The chain uses TRBV11-3 and TRBJ2-3, with 8 bases lining up with TRBD2. CDR1 is SGHNT and CDR2 is YENEEA in the germline V gene. There are 15 residues in the CDR3. The J segment lost 4 bases and the V segment lost 1 base, leaving 4 bases of the junction unmatched. As DNA, the CDR3 is TGTGCCAGCAGCTTAGCGGGGGGGGCGTCAGATACGCAGTATTTT. This sequence encodes CASSLAGGASDTQYF.

This rearrangement joins TRBV2 to TRBJ2-7; 8 nucleotides align to TRBD1. This CDR3 spans 14 amino acids. Looked up from germline, CDR1 is SNHLY and CDR2 is FYNNEI. The ends lost 8 bases at V and 0 bases at J; junction bases unmatched: 6. This CDR3 reads CASLGTGLSYEQYF. As DNA, the CDR3 is TGTGCCAGCCTCGGGACAGGCCTCTCCTACGAGCAGTACTTC.

The sample holds many counts of this clonotype. V and J are TRBV6-6 and TRBJ2-4; D not resolved. This CDR3 has 12 amino acids. The germline V and J ends were trimmed by 4 bases and 2 bases, with 3 bases remaining between them. CDR1 is MNHNY and CDR2 is SVGAGI in the germline V gene (reference sequence). The CDR3 protein is CASSLSKNIQYF. In DNA form, the CDR3 reads TGTGCCAGCAGTTTGTCCAAAAACATTCAGTACTTC.